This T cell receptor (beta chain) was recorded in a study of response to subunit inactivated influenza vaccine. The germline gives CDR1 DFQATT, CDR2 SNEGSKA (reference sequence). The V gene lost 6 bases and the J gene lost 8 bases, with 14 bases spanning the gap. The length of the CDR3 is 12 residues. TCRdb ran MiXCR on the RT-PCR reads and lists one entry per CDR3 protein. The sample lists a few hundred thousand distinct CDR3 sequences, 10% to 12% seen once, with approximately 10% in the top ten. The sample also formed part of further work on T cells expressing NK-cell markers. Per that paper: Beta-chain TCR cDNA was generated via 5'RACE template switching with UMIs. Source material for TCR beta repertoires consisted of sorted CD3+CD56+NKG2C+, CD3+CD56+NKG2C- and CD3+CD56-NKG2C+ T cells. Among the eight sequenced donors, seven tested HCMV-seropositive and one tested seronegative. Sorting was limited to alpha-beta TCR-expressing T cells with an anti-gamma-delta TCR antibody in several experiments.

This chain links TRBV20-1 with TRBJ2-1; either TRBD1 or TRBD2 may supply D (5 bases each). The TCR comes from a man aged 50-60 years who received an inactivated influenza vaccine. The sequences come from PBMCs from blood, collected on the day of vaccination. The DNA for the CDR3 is TGCAGTGCCAGGCTAGCCAGGGATGAGCAGTTCTTC. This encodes CSARLARDEQFF.